These 4 T cell receptor beta chains were sequenced from one sample in a study of blood T cell repertoires in COVID-19. The data were produced by immunoSEQ multiplex PCR, yet TCRdb's version contains in-frame clones alone and is incomplete. Of about 160,000 clones listed, about 90% are singletons. Sequencing used peripheral blood. The receptors shown here come from a man between 25 and 39 years old with COVID-19, enrolled during active disease.

The chain recombines TRBV28 with TRBJ2-7; possibly TRBD2 for D (7 bases). V lost 2 bases and J lost 3, with 14 bases in between. This CDR3 has 15 residues. From germline, CDR1 is MDHEN and CDR2 SYDVKM. This chain's CDR3 is CASSLVAGEGYEQYF. CDR3 coding DNA: TGTGCCAGCAGTTTAGTGGCAGGGGAGGGCTACGAGCAGTACTTC.

The V gene is TRBV20-1, the J gene TRBJ2-4, with 9 bases that match TRBD1. The CDR3 loop spans 14 amino acids. After removal of 3 bases from V and 7 bases from J, the junction contained 7 bases not matched to a gene. Germline values: CDR1 DFQATT, CDR2 SNEGSKA (reference sequence). The CDR3 DNA reads as TGCAGTGCTAGTGACAGGGGGACACAGAACATTCAGTACTTC. Residues: CSASDRGTQNIQYF.

The J gene is TRBJ2-5, the V gene TRBV6-2 or TRBV6-3; D is ambiguous. The germline CDR1 and CDR2 sequences are MNHEY and SVGEGT. CDR3 length: 12 amino acids. V was trimmed by 2 bases and J by 1 base, leaving 2 bases between them. The chain's CDR3 is CASSYRQETQYF. The CDR3 DNA is TGTGCCAGCAGTTACCGCCAAGAGACCCAGTACTTC.

The chain couples TRBV24-1 to TRBJ1-1; 9 bases align to TRBD1. The CDR3 length is 14 residues. Trimming cost V 5 bases and J 5 bases; bases outside gene matches: 5. The germline V gene encodes CDR1 KGHDR and CDR2 SFDVKD. For the CDR3, the DNA is TGTGCCACCAGTGGGGGGACAGGGAAGACTGAAGCTTTCTTT. Its translation is CATSGGTGKTEAFF.